What follows are 17 T cell receptor beta chains derived from one specimen sequenced in a study of blood T cells in healthy people across ages. A sample-barcoded 5' primer and a J-beta primer mix were used in a second PCR of about 7 to 11 cycles. MiXCR was run by TCRdb on the 5' RACE reads, yielding one entry per CDR3 protein. The sample lists about 670,000 distinct CDR3 sequences, about 43% occurring once. The sample comprised blood. These receptors were collected from a man at least 80 years old in good health.

The V and J genes are TRBV7-2 and TRBJ2-5; TRBD2 matches at 12 bases. The J call may be wrong; the DNA end is better matched by TRBJ2-1. Germline assignment: CDR1 SGHTA and CDR2 FQGNSA. This CDR3 has 18 residues. In DNA, the CDR3 is TGTGCCAGCAGCTTAGGGGGTTTGACTAGCGGGAGCCAAGAGACCCAGTTCTTC. It specifies CASSLGGLTSGSQETQFF.

The rearrangement joins TRBV9 to TRBJ2-6; tentative D call: TRBD1 (6 bases). V was cut by 2 bases and J by 0 bases, with 12 bases left in between. This CDR3 is built from 17 residues. Germline V gene sequence: CDR1 SGDLS, CDR2 YYNGEE. This CDR3 reads CASSVWGLNSGANVLTF. The CDR3 nucleotides read TGTGCCAGCAGCGTCTGGGGGCTTAACTCTGGGGCCAACGTCCTGACTTTC. Full variable domain (outside the CDR3, taken from reference TRBV9 and TRBJ2-6): DSGVTQTPKHLITATGQRVTLRCSPRSGDLSVYWYQQSLDQGLQFLIQYYNGEERAKGNILERFSAQQFPDLHSELNLSSLELGDSALYFCASSVWGLNSGANVLTFGAGSRLTVL.

This clonotype was counted only a few times. The V and J genes are TRBV20-1 and TRBJ2-7; D not certain. Trimming stripped 3 bases from V and 2 bases from J, with 8 bases between. The CDR3 runs to 12 residues. The germline V gene has CDR1 DFQATT and CDR2 SNEGSKA (reference sequence). CDR3 region: CSASQGPYEQYF. CDR3 nucleotide sequence: TGCAGTGCTAGTCAAGGGCCCTACGAGCAGTACTTC.

The chain links TRBV12-3 or TRBV12-4 to TRBJ1-2; D possibly corresponds to TRBD1 (5 bases). This CDR3 is 13 amino acids long. With 5 bases removed from V and 8 bases from J, the gap between germline ends came to 15 bases. The CDR3 protein is CASSVEGRCGYTF. CDR3 DNA sequence: TGTGCCAGCAGTGTAGAGGGACGGTGCGGCTACACCTTC.

A few counts support this clonotype. This sequence joins TRBV28 and TRBJ2-6; no definite D call. Germline V gives CDR1 MDHEN, CDR2 SYDVKM. The CDR3 is made up of 10 amino acids. In DNA, the CDR3 is TGTGGTTCCGGGGCCAACGTCCTGACTTTC. This translates into CGSGANVLTF.

This clonotype was observed a single time. This CDR3 is CATSSRGSTYEQYF. CDR3 bases: TGTGCCACCAGCAGCAGGGGCAGCACCTACGAGCAGTACTTC. The V call is TRBV15, the J call TRBJ2-4; D may be TRBD1 (6 bases). The DNA end is a closer match to TRBJ2-7, so the J assignment may be wrong. Germline CDR1 reads LNHNV; CDR2 reads YYDKDF (reference sequence). The CDR3 loop spans 14 amino acids.

This sequence joins TRBV5-6 and TRBJ1-2; 7 bases are a match to TRBD1. J gave up 8 bases and V 7 bases, and 14 bases lay outside the gene matches. The CDR3 totals 14 residues. The germline gives CDR1 SGHDT, CDR2 YYEEEE. The CDR3 sequence: CASSFGQAGDGYTF. The CDR3 DNA sequence: TGTGCCAGCTCATTCGGACAGGCCGGTGACGGCTACACCTTC.

CDR3 sequence: CASSRVDYGYTF. CDR3 nucleotide sequence: TGTGCCAGCAGCCGGGTGGACTATGGCTACACCTTC. The chain is built from TRBV3-1 and TRBJ1-2; D remains ambiguous. Per germline, CDR1 LGHDT and CDR2 YNNKEL (reference sequence). Trimming left V 4 bases short and J 3 bases short, with 6 bases between. This CDR3 has 12 residues.

The V call is TRBV7-2, the J call TRBJ1-2, with 7 positions matching TRBD1. Germline loops: CDR1 SGHTA, CDR2 FQGNSA. The CDR3 totals 15 residues. Trimming at V came to 5 bases and at J to 1 base, leaving 7 bases not matched to a gene. CDR3 DNA sequence: TGTGCCAGCAGCCTCGCCACAGGGGTTAACTATGGCTACACCTTC. Translated, it gives CASSLATGVNYGYTF.

This rearrangement joins TRBV5-1 to TRBJ1-1, with D possibly being TRBD1 (6 bases). V was shortened by 4 bases and J by 1 base, with 20 bases between the two germline ends. This CDR3 region has 17 residues. Looked up from germline, CDR1 is SGHRS and CDR2 is YFSETQ. The CDR3 region has the DNA TGCGCCAGCAGCGGGGGAGATACAGGGTGGCCGAACACTGAAGCTTTCTTT. It codes for CASSGGDTGWPNTEAFF. Combining the CDR3 with reference TRBV5-1 and TRBJ1-1 gives the whole variable domain KAGVTQTPRYLIKTRGQQVTLSCSPISGHRSVSWYQQTPGQGLQFLFEYFSETQRNKGNFPGRFSGRQFSNSRSEMNVSTLELGDSALYLCASSGGDTGWPNTEAFFGQGTRLTVV.

The J gene is TRBJ1-5, the V gene TRBV20-1, with 8 bases matching TRBD1. Germline CDR1 reads DFQATT; CDR2 reads SNEGSKA (reference sequence). The ends lost 3 bases at V and 15 bases at J; junction bases unmatched: 10. The CDR3 runs 12 residues. The CDR3 sequence is CSARATGDPRHF. CDR3 DNA sequence: TGCAGTGCTAGGGCGACAGGGGACCCGCGGCATTTT.

V usage is TRBV5-1 and J usage is TRBJ1-1; tentatively, D is TRBD1 (5 bases). Trimming removed 4 bases at V and 5 bases at J, with 27 bases between. The germline V gene has CDR1 SGHRS and CDR2 YFSETQ. The CDR3 is made up of 18 amino acids. CDR3 residues: CASSRPGAGGQAGTEAFF. The CDR3 DNA is TGCGCCAGCAGCCGACCCGGGGCAGGAGGCCAAGCAGGGACTGAAGCTTTCTTT.

The rearrangement uses TRBV12-3 or TRBV12-4 and TRBJ2-5; perhaps TRBD2 as D (5 bases). The CDR3 has 13 residues. V lost 6 bases and J lost 4, with 12 bases in between. This CDR3 is CASRDSARETQYF. CDR3 in DNA: TGTGCCAGCAGAGATAGCGCGCGAGAGACCCAGTACTTC.

J is TRBJ2-5 and V is TRBV29-1; D not resolved. There are 12 residues in the CDR3. V was trimmed by 1 base and J by 11 bases, leaving 14 bases between them. In germline, CDR1 is SQVTM, CDR2 ANQGSEA. CDR3 region: CSVEGGEVAQYF. CDR3 sequence (DNA): TGCAGCGTTGAAGGGGGTGAAGTTGCGCAGTACTTC.

This clonotype was counted ten times or more. This chain joins TRBV3-1 and TRBJ2-3; D may be TRBD2 (6 bases). Trimming shortened V by 4 bases and J by 3 bases, and 23 bases separated the two germline ends. The V gene's germline CDR1 is LGHDT and CDR2 YNNKEL (reference sequence). This CDR3 contains 18 residues. CDR3 loop: CASSRNSAGLGGTDTQYF. In DNA form, the CDR3 reads TGTGCCAGCAGCCGAAACTCCGCGGGCCTCGGAGGGACAGATACGCAGTATTTT.

This chain joins TRBV27 and TRBJ2-7; 8 nucleotides agree with TRBD2. The trim removed 3 bases at V and 1 base at J, leaving 11 bases unmatched. Germline CDR1 MNHEY, CDR2 SMNVEV (reference sequence). This CDR3 has 17 residues. The CDR3 is CASSFASGSMRSYEQYF. The DNA for the CDR3 is TGTGCCAGCAGTTTCGCTAGCGGGTCGATGAGATCCTACGAGCAGTACTTC.

In its sample, this clonotype was seen a few times. This chain's CDR3 is CASSARARYEQYF. CDR3 coding DNA: TGCGCCAGCAGTGCGAGGGCCCGGTACGAGCAGTACTTC. The chain joins TRBV10-1 to TRBJ2-7; maybe TRBD2 (5 bases). CDR3 length: 13 amino acids. Trimming took 4 bases from V and 4 from J, leaving 11 bases between them. Germline CDR1 and CDR2: WNHNN and SYGVQD (reference sequence).